The rows below give T cell receptor beta chains drawn from one sample of a study of T-cell reconstitution after alpha-beta-depleted transplantation in children. TCRdb redid the calling of the PCR reads with MiXCR, one entry per CDR3 protein. Of hundreds of thousands of distinct CDR3 sequences listed, roughly 13% are singletons. The material sequenced was PBMCs, taken before TCRalphabeta/CD19-depleted stem cell transplant. The receptors were sampled from a girl aged 2-15 years with congenital amegakaryocytic thrombocytopenia, due to receive a stem cell transplant. Each CDR3 is given with its conserved first and last residue. The order of the fields is clone size, J gene, V gene, D gene, CDR3 protein, CDR3 DNA. A D gene is named only where the DNA matches it firmly. Clone size appears in some rows only: once, few, many, or a class for an expanded clone.

>many|TRBJ1-5|TRBV20-1|NA
CSARDGEYWQPQHF
TGCAGTGCTAGAGATGGGGAATACTGGCAGCCCCAGCATTTT
>many|TRBJ2-3|TRBV5-5|TRBD2
CASSPGTSGSSDTQYF
TGTGCCAGCAGCCCTGGGACTAGCGGGAGTAGCGATACGCAGTATTTT
>NA|TRBJ2-1|TRBV7-8|TRBD1
CASSLARGGTGRRNEQFF
TGTGCCAGCAGCTTAGCTAGGGGGGGGACAGGGAGAAGGAATGAGCAGTTCTTC
>few|TRBJ2-5|TRBV14|NA
CASSPQEIGETQYF
TGTGCCAGCAGCCCCCAGGAGATTGGAGAGACCCAGTACTTC
>few|TRBJ2-3|TRBV28|TRBD2
CASSLWPAGVEDTQYF
TGTGCCAGCAGTTTATGGCCAGCGGGAGTAGAAGATACGCAGTATTTT
>many|TRBJ2-7|TRBV20-1|TRBD2
CSARDSLGGGPYVTREQYF
TGCAGTGCTAGAGATAGTCTCGGGGGAGGGCCCTATGTTACACGGGAGCAGTACTTC
>few|TRBJ2-3|TRBV7-2|NA
CASTYQSGLSTDTQYF
TGTGCCAGCACCTACCAGAGCGGGCTTAGCACAGATACGCAGTATTTT
>many|TRBJ2-2|TRBV5-1|NA
CASSFRGAHGGELFF
TGCGCCAGCAGCTTCCGAGGTGCCCACGGGGGGGAGCTGTTTTTT
>few|TRBJ2-1|TRBV5-1|TRBD2
CASSLDGLANYNEQFF
TGCGCCAGCAGCTTGGATGGACTAGCGAATTACAATGAGCAGTTCTTC
>few|TRBJ2-7|TRBV20-1|NA
CSARETWRMDGYEQYF
TGCAGTGCTAGAGAGACTTGGCGGATGGATGGTTACGAGCAGTACTTC
>many|TRBJ2-1|TRBV12-3/TRBV12-4|NA
CASSLQGFVTYNEQFF
TGTGCCAGCAGTCTGCAAGGGTTCGTGACCTACAATGAGCAGTTCTTC
>NA|TRBJ2-3|TRBV7-9|TRBD2
CASSPYRLAGGGDTQYF
TGTGCCAGCAGCCCCTACCGACTAGCGGGAGGGGGGGATACGCAGTATTTT
>few|TRBJ2-3|TRBV12-3/TRBV12-4|NA
CASCYSGTDTQYF
TGTGCCAGCTGCTACTCAGGGACAGATACGCAGTATTTT
>many|TRBJ1-2|TRBV12-3/TRBV12-4|TRBD1
CASRQSSGGYGYTF
TGTGCCAGCAGGCAATCATCAGGGGGGTATGGCTACACCTTC
>NA|TRBJ2-5|TRBV15|NA
CATSRGAYDQETQYF
TGTGCCACCAGCAGAGGGGCGTACGACCAAGAGACCCAGTACTTC
>NA|TRBJ1-2|TRBV29-1|TRBD1
CSVDPTHGTGYGYTF
TGCAGCGTTGACCCCACTCACGGGACAGGGTATGGCTACACCTTC
>few|TRBJ2-7|TRBV5-1|TRBD1
CASSILQGPNYEQYF
TGCGCCAGCAGCATATTACAGGGGCCCAACTACGAGCAGTACTTC
>few|TRBJ2-2|TRBV15|NA
CATSRGLDPVLRGELFF
TGTGCCACCAGCAGAGGGCTAGATCCCGTCCTACGGGGGGAGCTGTTTTTT
>few|TRBJ2-3|TRBV5-5|NA
CASSLAPGANTDTQYF
TGTGCCAGCAGCTTGGCCCCCGGGGCTAACACAGATACGCAGTATTTT
>many|TRBJ2-3|TRBV6-5|TRBD2
CASSYSGGVDTQYF
TGTGCCAGCAGTTACTCGGGAGGGGTGGATACGCAGTATTTT
>few|TRBJ2-7|TRBV12-3/TRBV12-4|NA
CASSFQDSYEQYF
TGTGCCAGCAGTTTCCAGGACTCCTACGAGCAGTACTTC
>NA|TRBJ2-3|TRBV20-1|NA
CSASGSVADTPYF
TGCAGTGCTAGCGGGAGTGTGGCAGATACGCCGTATTTT
>NA|TRBJ1-6|TRBV27|NA
CASSLRTGNWYSPLHF
TGTGCCAGCAGTTTACGTACAGGGAACTGGTATTCACCCCTCCACTTT
>NA|TRBJ2-7|TRBV29-1|TRBD1
CSVLKGTGERYEQYF
TGCAGCGTTCTGAAAGGGACAGGGGAGAGGTACGAGCAGTACTTC
>NA|TRBJ2-3|TRBV2|NA
CASSELSASATDTQYF
TGTGCCAGCAGTGAATTGAGTGCTAGCGCCACAGATACGCAGTATTTT
>NA|TRBJ2-1|TRBV7-9|NA
CASSLERIEQFF
TGTGCCAGCAGCTTAGAACGGATAGAGCAGTTCTTC
>many|TRBJ2-1|TRBV20-1|NA
CSLTRDFYNEQFF
TGCAGCCTGACTCGGGACTTCTACAATGAGCAGTTCTTC
>few|TRBJ2-5|TRBV3-1|NA
CASSFRQEETQYF
TGTGCCAGCAGCTTTCGACAGGAAGAGACCCAGTACTTC
>many|TRBJ1-1|TRBV7-2|NA
CASSESPGMNTEAFF
TGTGCCAGCAGCGAGAGTCCCGGAATGAACACTGAAGCTTTCTTT
>many|TRBJ1-5|TRBV7-9|TRBD1
CASSPITTGGNQPQHF
TGTGCCAGCAGCCCAATTACGACAGGGGGCAATCAGCCCCAGCATTTT
>few|TRBJ1-2|TRBV7-8|TRBD1
CASSLTGASGYGYTF
TGTGCCAGCAGCTTAACAGGGGCGTCCGGGTACGGCTACACCTTC